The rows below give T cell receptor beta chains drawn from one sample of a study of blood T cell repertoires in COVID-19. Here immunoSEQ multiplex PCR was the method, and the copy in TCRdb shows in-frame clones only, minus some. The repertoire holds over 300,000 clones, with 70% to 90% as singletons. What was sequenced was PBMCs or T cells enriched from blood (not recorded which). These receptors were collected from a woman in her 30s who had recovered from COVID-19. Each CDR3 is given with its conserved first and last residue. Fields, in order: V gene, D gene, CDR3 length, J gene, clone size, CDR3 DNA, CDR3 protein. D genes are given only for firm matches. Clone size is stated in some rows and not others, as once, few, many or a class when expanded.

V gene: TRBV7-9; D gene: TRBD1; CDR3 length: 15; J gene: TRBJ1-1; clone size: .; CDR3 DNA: TGTGCCAGCAGCTTAGCAGGGGGCAGGGACACTGAAGCTTTCTTT; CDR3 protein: CASSLAGGRDTEAFF
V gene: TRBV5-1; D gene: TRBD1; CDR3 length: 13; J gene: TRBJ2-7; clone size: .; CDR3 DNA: TGCGCCAGCAGCCGAGGGACAGGATACGAGCAGTACTTC; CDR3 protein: CASSRGTGYEQYF
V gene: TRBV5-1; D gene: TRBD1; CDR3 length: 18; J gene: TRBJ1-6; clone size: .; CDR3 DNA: TGCGCCAGCAGCAAGGGACAGGGGTGGTTCTCGGATCATTCACCCCTCCACTTT; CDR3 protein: CASSKGQGWFSDHSPLHF
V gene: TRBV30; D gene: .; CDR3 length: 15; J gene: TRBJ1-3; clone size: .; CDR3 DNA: TGTGCCTGGAGCAAGGACATTAGCTCTGGAAACACCATATATTTT; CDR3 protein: CAWSKDISSGNTIYF
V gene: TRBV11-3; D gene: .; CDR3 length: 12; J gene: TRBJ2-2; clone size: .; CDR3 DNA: TGTGCCAGCAGCCCAGACACCGGGGAGCTGTTTTTT; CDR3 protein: CASSPDTGELFF
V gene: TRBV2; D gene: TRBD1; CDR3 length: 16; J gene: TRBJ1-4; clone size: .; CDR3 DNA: TGTGCCAGCAGGGTGCGACAGGGGGCGATTAATGAAAAACTGTTTTTT; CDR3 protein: CASRVRQGAINEKLFF
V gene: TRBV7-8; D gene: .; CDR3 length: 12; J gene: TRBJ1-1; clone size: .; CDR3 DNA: TGTGCCAGCAGCTTAGGTGAAGCTGCAGCTTTCTTT; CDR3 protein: CASSLGEAAAFF
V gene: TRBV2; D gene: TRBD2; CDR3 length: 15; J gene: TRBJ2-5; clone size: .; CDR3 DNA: TGTGCCAGCAGTGGGACTAGCGATGATCAAGAGACCCAGTACTTC; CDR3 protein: CASSGTSDDQETQYF
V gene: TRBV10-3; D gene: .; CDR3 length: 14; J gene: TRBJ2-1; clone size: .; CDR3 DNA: TGTGCCATCAGGGAAGGGAGGACCTACAATGAGCAGTTCTTC; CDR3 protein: CAIREGRTYNEQFF
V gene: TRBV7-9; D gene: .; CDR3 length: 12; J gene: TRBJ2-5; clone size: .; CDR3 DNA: TGTGCCAGCAGCCCAGTCCAAGAGACCCAGTACTTC; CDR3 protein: CASSPVQETQYF
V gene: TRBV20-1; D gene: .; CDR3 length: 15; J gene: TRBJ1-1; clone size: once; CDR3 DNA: TGCAGTGCTAGTCTGGCAGGGAGGGGGAACACTGAAGCTTTCTTT; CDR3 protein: CSASLAGRGNTEAFF
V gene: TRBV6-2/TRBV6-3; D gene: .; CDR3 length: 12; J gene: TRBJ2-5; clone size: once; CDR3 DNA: TGTGCCAGCAGTTATTACGGGGAGACCCAGTACTTC; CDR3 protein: CASSYYGETQYF
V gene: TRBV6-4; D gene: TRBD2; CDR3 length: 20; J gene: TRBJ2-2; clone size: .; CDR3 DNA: TGTGCCAGCAGTGACCGGATAGGGACTAGCGGGGGGACGAACACCGGGGAGCTGTTTTTT; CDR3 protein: CASSDRIGTSGGTNTGELFF
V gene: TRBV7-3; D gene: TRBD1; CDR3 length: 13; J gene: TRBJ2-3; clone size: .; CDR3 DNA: TGTGCCAGCAGCTCACAGGGGGCAGATACGCAGTATTTT; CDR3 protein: CASSSQGADTQYF
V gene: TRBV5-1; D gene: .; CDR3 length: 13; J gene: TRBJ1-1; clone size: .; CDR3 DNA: TGCGCCAGCAGCCCAGGGGTCATCACTGAAGCTTTCTTT; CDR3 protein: CASSPGVITEAFF
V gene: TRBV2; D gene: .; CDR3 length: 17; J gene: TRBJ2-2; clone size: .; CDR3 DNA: TGTGCCAGCACCCTGTGGGGGGATGACGGGGACACCGGGGAGCTGTTTTTT; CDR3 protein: CASTLWGDDGDTGELFF
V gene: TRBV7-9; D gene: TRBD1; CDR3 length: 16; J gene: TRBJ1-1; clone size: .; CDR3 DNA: TGTGCCAGCAGCTTAGCTTCGACAGGGTGGGACACTGAAGCTTTCTTT; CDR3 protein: CASSLASTGWDTEAFF
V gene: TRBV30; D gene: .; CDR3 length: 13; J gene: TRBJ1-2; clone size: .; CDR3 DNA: TGTGCCTGGAGTCTCCAGGGAACTCTGAGCTACACCTTC; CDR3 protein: CAWSLQGTLSYTF
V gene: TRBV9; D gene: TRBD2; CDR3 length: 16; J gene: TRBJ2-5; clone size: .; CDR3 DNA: TGTGCCAGCAGCCCTCGGACTAGCGGGGGGCGAGAGACCCAGTACTTC; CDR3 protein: CASSPRTSGGRETQYF
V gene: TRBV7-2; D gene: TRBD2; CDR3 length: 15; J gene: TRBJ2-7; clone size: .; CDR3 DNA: TGTGCCAGCAGCTTAGAACTAGCGGGGATTTACGAGCAGTACTTC; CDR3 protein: CASSLELAGIYEQYF
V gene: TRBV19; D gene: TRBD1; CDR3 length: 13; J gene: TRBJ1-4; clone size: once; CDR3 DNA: TGTGCCAGTCAGGGGGCATGGAATGAAAAACTGTTTTTT; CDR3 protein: CASQGAWNEKLFF
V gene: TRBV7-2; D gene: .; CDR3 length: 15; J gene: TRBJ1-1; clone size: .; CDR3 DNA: TGTGCCAGCAGCGCAATAGGGACATTTAACACTGAAGCTTTCTTT; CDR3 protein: CASSAIGTFNTEAFF
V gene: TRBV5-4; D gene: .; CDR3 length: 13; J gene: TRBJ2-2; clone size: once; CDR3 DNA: TGTGCCAGCAGCGGACTTGGCACCGGGGAGCTGTTTTTT; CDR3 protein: CASSGLGTGELFF
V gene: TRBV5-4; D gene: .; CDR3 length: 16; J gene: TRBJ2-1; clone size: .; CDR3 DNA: TGTGCCAGCAGCAATCCCCGAATGCGCTCCTACAATGAGCAGTTCTTC; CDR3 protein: CASSNPRMRSYNEQFF
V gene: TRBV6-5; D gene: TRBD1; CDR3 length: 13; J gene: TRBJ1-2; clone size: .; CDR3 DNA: TGTGCCGGGCGATCCGGACAGGGTGGCGGCTACACCTTC; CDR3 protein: CAGRSGQGGGYTF
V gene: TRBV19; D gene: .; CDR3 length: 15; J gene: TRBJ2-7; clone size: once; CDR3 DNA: TGTGCCAGTAGTGAATTGGGGGGAGTTACCCACGAGCAGTACTTC; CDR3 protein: CASSELGGVTHEQYF
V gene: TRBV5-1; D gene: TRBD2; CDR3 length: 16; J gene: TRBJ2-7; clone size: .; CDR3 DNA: TGCGCCAGCAGCTTGTGGACTAGCGGGGGGGCAGAAGAGCAGTACTTC; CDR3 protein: CASSLWTSGGAEEQYF
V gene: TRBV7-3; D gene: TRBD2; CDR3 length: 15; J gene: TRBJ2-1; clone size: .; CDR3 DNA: TGTGCCACCGGGCGATCTAGCGGGGGTTACAATGAGGGGTTCTTC; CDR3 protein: CATGRSSGGYNEGFF
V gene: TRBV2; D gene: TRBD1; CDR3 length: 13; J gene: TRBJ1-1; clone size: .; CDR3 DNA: TGTGCCAGCAGGGACAGGTCGGTGGGTGAAGCTTTCTTT; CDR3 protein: CASRDRSVGEAFF
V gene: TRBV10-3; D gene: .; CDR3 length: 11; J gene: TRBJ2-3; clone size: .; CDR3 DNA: TGTGCCACCCCCGGGTGCGATACGCAGTATTTT; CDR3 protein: CATPGCDTQYF
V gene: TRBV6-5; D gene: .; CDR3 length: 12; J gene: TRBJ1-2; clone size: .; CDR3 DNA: TGTGCCAGCTCCCACACAGGCTATGGCTACACCTTC; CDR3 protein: CASSHTGYGYTF
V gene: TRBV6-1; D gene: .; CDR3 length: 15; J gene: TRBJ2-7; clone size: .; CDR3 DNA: TGTGCCAGCAGTGAACCCGCGGGGCGAGCCTACGAGCAGTACTTC; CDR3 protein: CASSEPAGRAYEQYF
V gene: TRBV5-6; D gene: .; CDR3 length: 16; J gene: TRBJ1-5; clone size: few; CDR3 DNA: TGTGCCAGCAGCTTGGCTCGGGGGATAGGGAATCAGCCCCAGCATTTT; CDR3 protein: CASSLARGIGNQPQHF
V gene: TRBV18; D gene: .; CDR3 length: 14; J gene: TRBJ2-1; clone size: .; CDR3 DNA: TGTGCCAGCTCACCACTATCCCAGGACAATGAGCAGTTCTTC; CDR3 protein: CASSPLSQDNEQFF
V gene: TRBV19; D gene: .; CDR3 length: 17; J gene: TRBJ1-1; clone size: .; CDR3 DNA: TGTGCCAGTAGTATAGACTTGACATGGGCCTTGAACACTGAAGCTTTCTTT; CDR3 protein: CASSIDLTWALNTEAFF
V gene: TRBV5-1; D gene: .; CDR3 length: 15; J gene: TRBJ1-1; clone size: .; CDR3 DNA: TGCGCCAGCAGCTCACCGGGGGGATGGGGCACTGAAGCTTTCTTT; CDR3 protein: CASSSPGGWGTEAFF
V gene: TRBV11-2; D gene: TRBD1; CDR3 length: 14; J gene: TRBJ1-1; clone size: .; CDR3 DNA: TGTGCCAGCAGTCAACGACAGGGGGGAACTGAAGCTTTCTTT; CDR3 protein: CASSQRQGGTEAFF
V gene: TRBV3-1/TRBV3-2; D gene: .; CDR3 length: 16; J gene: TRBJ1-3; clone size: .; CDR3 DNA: TGTGCCAGCAGCCAGTCTGACAGGAGGTCTGGAAACACCATATATTTT; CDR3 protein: CASSQSDRRSGNTIYF
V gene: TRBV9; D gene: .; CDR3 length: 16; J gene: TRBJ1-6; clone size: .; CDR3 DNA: TGTGCCAGCAGCGTACTCCCCGGGAGAGATAATTCACCCCTCCACTTT; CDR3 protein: CASSVLPGRDNSPLHF
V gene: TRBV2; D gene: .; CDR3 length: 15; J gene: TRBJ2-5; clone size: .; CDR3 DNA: TGTGCCAGCCGGGGTTTATCGGGGGTTGTAGAGACCCAGTACTTC; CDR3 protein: CASRGLSGVVETQYF